This T cell receptor beta chain was documented in a study of T cell responses to AZD1222 COVID-19 vaccine. The data were produced by immunoSEQ multiplex PCR, yet TCRdb's version contains in-frame clones alone and is incomplete. The data hold more than 120,000 clones, with 90% observed a single time. CDR3 length: 11 amino acids. Germline V CDR1 and CDR2: MNHEY, SVGAGI. The V and J ends lost 7 bases and 5 bases respectively, with 8 bases between them. The chain employs TRBV6-5 and TRBJ1-1, with TRBD1 as a possible D gene (5 bases). This TCR was sampled from an adult who received the AZD1222 COVID-19 vaccine. Sequencing was performed on peripheral blood, taken 28 days after the second AZD1222 dose. The CDR3 DNA reads as TGTGCCAGCAAGGGGTATACTGAAGCTTTCTTT. It specifies CASKGYTEAFF.